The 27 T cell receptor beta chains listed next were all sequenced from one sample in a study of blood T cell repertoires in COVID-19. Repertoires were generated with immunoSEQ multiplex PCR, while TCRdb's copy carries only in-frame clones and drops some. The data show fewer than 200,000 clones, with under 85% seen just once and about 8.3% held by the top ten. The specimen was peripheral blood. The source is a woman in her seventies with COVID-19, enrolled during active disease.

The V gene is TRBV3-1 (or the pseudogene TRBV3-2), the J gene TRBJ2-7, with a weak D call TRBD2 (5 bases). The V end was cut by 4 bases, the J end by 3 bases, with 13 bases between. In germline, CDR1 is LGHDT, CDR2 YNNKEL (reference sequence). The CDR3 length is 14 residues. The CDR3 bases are TGTGCCAGCAGCCCCGGACCACTAGGCTACGAGCAGTACTTC. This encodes CASSPGPLGYEQYF.

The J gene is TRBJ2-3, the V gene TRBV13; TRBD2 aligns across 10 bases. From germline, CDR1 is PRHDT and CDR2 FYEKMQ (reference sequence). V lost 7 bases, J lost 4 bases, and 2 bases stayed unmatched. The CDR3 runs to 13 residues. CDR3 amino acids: CASKREGADTQYF. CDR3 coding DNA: TGTGCCAGCAAGCGGGAGGGGGCAGATACGCAGTATTTT.

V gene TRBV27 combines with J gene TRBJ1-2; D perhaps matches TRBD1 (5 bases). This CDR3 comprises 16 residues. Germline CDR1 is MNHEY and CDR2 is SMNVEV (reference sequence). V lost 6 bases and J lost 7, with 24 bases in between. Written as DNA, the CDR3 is TGTGCCAGCAGAATGCAGGGTCTCTCGGAGCAGGCTGGCTACACCTTC. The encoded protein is CASRMQGLSEQAGYTF.

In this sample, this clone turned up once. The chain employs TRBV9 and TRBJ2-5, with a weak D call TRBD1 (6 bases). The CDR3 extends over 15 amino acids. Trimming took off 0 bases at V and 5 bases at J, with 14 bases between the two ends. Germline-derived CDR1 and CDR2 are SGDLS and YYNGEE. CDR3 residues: CASSVGVDSRETQYF. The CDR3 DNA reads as TGTGCCAGCAGCGTAGGGGTGGACAGTAGGGAGACCCAGTACTTC.

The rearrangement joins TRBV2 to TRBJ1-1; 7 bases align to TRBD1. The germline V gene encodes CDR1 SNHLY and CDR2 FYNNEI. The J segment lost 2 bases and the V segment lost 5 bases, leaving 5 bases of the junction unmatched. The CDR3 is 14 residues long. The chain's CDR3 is CASSLGQPNTEAFF. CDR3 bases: TGTGCCAGCAGTCTGGGACAGCCAAACACTGAAGCTTTCTTT.

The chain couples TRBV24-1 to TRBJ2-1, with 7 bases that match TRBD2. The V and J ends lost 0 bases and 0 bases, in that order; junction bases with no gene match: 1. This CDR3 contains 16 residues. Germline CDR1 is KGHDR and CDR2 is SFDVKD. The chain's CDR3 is CATSDLGGSSYNEQFF. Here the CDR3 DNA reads TGTGCCACCAGTGATTTGGGCGGGAGCTCCTACAATGAGCAGTTCTTC.

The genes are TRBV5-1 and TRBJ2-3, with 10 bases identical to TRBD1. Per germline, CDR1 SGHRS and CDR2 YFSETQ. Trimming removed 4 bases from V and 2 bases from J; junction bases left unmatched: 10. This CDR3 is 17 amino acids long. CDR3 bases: TGCGCCAGCAGCCCTTACCCGACAGGGGGCGTCACAGATACGCAGTATTTT. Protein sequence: CASSPYPTGGVTDTQYF.

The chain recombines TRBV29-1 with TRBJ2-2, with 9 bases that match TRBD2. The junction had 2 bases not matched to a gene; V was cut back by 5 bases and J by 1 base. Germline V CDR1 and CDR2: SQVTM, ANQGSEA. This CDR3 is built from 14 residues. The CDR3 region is CSVLAGLNTGELFF. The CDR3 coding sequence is TGCAGCGTTCTAGCGGGACTGAACACCGGGGAGCTGTTTTTT.

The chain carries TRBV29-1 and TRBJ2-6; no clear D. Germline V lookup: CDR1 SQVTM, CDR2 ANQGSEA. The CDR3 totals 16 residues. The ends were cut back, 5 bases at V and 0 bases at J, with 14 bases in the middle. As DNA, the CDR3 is TGCAGCGTTATCGCACCGCGGAGCTCTGGGGCCAACGTCCTGACTTTC. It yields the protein CSVIAPRSSGANVLTF.

For the CDR3, the DNA is TGTGCCAGCTCACCAGGCGGGGCCGAGACCCAGTACTTC. It translates to CASSPGGAETQYF. The gene calls are TRBV18 and TRBJ2-5, with a weak D call TRBD2 (6 bases). The germline gives CDR1 KGHSH, CDR2 LQKENI. V was cut by 2 bases and J by 5 bases, with 9 bases left in between. The CDR3 runs 13 residues.

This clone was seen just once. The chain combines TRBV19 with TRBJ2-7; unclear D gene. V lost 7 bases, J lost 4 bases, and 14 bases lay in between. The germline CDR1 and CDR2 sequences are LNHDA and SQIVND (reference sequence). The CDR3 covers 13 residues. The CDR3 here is CASTPSNSYEQYF. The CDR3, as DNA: TGTGCCAGTACCCCTAGTAACTCTTACGAGCAGTACTTC.

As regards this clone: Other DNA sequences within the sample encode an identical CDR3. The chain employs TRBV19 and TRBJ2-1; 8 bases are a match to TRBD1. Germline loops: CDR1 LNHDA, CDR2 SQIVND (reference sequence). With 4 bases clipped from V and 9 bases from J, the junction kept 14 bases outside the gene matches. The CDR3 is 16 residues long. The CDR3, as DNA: TGTGCCAGTAGTACCTCTGGGACAGGATTCGATCGTGAGCAGTTCTTC. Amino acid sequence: CASSTSGTGFDREQFF.

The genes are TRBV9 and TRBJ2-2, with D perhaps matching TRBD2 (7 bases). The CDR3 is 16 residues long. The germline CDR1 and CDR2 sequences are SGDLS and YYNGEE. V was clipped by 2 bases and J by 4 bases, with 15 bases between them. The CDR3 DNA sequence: TGTGCCAGCAGCGTTGAGGGGGGGATAGGCACCGGGGAGCTGTTTTTT. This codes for CASSVEGGIGTGELFF.

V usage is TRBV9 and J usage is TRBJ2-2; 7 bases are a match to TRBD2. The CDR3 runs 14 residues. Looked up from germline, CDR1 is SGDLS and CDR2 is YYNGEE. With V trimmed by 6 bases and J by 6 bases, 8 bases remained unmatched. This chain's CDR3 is CASTREASAGELFF. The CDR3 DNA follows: TGTGCCAGCACACGGGAGGCATCCGCCGGGGAGCTGTTTTTT.

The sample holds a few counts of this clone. The DNA for the CDR3 is TGTGCCAGCAGCCTCGGGGACGGGAGAAACTATGGCTACACCTTC. Translation gives CASSLGDGRNYGYTF. V is TRBV3-1 (or the pseudogene TRBV3-2) and J is TRBJ1-2; D is perhaps TRBD1 (5 bases). Trimming removed 4 bases at V and 2 bases at J, with 14 bases between. CDR3 size: 15 residues. CDR1 is LGHDT and CDR2 is YNNKEL in the germline V gene (reference sequence).

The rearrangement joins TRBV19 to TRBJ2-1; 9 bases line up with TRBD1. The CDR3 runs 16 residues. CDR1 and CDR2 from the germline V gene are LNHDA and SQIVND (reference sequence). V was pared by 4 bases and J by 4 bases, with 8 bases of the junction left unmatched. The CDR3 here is CASSKLRDRVYNEQFF. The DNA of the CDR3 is TGTGCCAGTAGTAAACTCCGGGACAGGGTTTACAATGAGCAGTTCTTC. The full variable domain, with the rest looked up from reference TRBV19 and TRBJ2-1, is DGGITQSPKYLFRKEGQNVTLSCEQNLNHDAMYWYRQDPGQGLRLIYYSQIVNDFQKGDIAEGYSVSREKKESFPLTVTSAQKNPTAFYLCASSKLRDRVYNEQFFGPGTRLTVL.

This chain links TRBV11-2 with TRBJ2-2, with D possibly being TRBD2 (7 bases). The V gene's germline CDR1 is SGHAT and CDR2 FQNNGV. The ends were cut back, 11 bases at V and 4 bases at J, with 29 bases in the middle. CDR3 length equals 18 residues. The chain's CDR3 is CACTLARGGPKRTGELFF. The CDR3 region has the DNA TGTGCCTGTACCCTAGCTAGGGGGGGGCCCAAACGCACCGGGGAGCTGTTTTTT.

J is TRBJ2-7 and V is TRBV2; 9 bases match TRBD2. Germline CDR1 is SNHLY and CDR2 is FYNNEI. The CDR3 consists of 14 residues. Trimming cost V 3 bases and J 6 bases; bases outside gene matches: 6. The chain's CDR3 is CASSESGRPGEQYF. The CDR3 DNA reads TGTGCCAGCAGTGAGAGCGGGAGGCCCGGCGAGCAGTACTTC.

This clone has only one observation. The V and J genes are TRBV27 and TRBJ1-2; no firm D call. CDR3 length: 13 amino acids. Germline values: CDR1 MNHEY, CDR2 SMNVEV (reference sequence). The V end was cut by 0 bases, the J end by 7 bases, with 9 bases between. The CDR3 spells CASSLSSRFGYTF. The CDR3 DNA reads TGTGCCAGCAGTTTATCCTCTAGATTTGGCTACACCTTC.

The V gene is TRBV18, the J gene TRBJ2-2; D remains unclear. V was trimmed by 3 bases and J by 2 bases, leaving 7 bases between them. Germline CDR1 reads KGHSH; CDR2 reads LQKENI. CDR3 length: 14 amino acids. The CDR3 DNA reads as TGTGCCAGCTCACCTCAGTCTAACACCGGGGAGCTGTTTTTT. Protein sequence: CASSPQSNTGELFF.

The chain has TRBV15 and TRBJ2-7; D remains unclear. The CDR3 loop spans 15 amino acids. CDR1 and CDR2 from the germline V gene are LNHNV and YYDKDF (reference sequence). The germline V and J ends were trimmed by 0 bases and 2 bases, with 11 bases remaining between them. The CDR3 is CATSRDPTKPYEQYF. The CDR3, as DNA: TGTGCCACCAGCAGAGATCCAACTAAACCCTACGAGCAGTACTTC.

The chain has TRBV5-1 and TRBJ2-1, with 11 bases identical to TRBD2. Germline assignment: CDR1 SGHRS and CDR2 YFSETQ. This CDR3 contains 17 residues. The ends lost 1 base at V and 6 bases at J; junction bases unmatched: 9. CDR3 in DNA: TGCGCCAGCAGCTTGACACCCGTGGGGACTAGCGGCAATGAGCAGTTCTTC. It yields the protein CASSLTPVGTSGNEQFF. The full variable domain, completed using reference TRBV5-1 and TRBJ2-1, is KAGVTQTPRYLIKTRGQQVTLSCSPISGHRSVSWYQQTPGQGLQFLFEYFSETQRNKGNFPGRFSGRQFSNSRSEMNVSTLELGDSALYLCASSLTPVGTSGNEQFFGPGTRLTVL.

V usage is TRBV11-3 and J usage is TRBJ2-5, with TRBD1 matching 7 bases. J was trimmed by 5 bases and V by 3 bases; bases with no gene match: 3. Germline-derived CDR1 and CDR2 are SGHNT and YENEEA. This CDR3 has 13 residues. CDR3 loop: CASSFRQGETQYF. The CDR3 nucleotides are TGTGCCAGCAGCTTCCGACAGGGCGAGACCCAGTACTTC.

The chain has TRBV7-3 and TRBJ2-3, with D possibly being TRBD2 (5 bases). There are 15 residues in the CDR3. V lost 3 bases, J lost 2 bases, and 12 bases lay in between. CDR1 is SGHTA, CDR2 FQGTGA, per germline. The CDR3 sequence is CASSFTGVPTDTQYF. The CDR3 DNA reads TGTGCCAGCAGCTTTACCGGGGTCCCCACAGATACGCAGTATTTT.

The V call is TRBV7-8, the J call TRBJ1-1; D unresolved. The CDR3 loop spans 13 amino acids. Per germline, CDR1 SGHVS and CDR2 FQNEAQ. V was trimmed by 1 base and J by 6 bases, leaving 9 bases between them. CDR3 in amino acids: CASSLEGGSEAFF. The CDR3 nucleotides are TGTGCCAGCAGCTTAGAAGGCGGGTCTGAAGCTTTCTTT.

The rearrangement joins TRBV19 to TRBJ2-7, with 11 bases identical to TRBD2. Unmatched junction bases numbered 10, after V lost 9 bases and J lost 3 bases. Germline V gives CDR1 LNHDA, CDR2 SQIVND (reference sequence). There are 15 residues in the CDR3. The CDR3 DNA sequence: TGTGCCAGCGCCCCGGGACTAGCGGCGATCTACGAGCAGTACTTC. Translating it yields CASAPGLAAIYEQYF.

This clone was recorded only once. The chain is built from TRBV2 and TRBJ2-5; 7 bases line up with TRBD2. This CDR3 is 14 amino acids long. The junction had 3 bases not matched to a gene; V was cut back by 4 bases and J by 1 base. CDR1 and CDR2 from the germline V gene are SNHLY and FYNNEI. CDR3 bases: TGTGCCAGCAGTGGGGGGGGACCCCAAGAGACCCAGTACTTC. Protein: CASSGGGPQETQYF.